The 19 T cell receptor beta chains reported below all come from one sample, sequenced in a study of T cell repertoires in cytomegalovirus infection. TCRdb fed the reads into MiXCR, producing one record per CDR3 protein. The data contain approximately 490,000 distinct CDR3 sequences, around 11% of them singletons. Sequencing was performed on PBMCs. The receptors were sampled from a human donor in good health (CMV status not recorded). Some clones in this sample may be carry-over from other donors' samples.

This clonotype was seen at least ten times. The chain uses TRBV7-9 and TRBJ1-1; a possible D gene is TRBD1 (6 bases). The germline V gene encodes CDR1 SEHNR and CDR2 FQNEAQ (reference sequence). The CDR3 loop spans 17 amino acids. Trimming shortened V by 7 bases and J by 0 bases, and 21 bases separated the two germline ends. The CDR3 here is CASIVRGRGRVNTEAFF. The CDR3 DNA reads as TGTGCCAGCATCGTACGGGGGCGGGGGCGAGTGAACACTGAAGCTTTCTTT.

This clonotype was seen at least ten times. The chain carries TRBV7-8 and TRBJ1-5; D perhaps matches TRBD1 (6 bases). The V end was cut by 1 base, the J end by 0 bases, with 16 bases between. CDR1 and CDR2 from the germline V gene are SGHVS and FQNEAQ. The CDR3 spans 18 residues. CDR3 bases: TGTGCCAGCAGCTTAGGAGGGGGAGACCTCTATAGCAATCAGCCCCAGCATTTT. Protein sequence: CASSLGGGDLYSNQPQHF.

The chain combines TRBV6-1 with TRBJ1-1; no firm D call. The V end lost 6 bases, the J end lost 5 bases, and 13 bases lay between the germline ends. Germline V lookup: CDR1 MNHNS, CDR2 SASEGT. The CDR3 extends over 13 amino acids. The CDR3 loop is CASRIGRYTEAFF. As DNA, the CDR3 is TGTGCCAGCAGAATAGGGAGGTATACTGAAGCTTTCTTT.

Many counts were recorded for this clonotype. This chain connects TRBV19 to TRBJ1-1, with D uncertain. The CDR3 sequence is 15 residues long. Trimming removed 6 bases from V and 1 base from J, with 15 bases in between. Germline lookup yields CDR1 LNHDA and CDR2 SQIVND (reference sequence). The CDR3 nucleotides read TGTGCCAGTAGAAAAAATCCGGGCAGGAACACTGAAGCTTTCTTT. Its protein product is CASRKNPGRNTEAFF.

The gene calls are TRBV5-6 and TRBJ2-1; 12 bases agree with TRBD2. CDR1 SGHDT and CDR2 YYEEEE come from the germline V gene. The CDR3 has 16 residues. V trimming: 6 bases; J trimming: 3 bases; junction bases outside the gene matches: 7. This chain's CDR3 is CASTSGLAGFYNEQFF. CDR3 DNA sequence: TGTGCCAGCACCTCCGGACTAGCGGGGTTCTACAATGAGCAGTTCTTC.

CDR3 loop: CSARDGDYDGEQFF. Here the CDR3 DNA reads TGCAGTGCTAGAGATGGTGACTACGACGGTGAGCAGTTCTTC. J is TRBJ2-1 and V is TRBV20-1; the D gene is possibly TRBD2 (5 bases). This CDR3 is 14 amino acids long. V lost 0 bases to trimming and J lost 9 bases, with 15 bases between them. Germline V gene sequence: CDR1 DFQATT, CDR2 SNEGSKA (reference sequence).

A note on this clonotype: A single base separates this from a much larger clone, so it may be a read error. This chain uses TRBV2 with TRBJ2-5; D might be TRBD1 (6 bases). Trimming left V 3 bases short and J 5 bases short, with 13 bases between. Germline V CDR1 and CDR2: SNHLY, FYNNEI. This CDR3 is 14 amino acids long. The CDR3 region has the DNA TGTGCCAGCAGTGAGCTGCTGAGGGGGGAGACCCAGTACTTC. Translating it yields CASSELLRGETQYF.

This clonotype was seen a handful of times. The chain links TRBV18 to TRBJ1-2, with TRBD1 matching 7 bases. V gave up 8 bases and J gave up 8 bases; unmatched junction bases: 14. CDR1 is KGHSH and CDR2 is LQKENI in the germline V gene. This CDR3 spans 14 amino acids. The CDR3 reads CASTNSRQGRGYTF. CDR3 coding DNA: TGTGCCAGCACCAACTCCCGACAGGGAAGAGGCTACACCTTC.

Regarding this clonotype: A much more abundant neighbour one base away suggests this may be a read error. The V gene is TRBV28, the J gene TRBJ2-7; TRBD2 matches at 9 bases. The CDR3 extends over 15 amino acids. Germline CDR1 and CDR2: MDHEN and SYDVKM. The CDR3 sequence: CASCSVSGRLYEQHF. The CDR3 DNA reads TGTGCCAGCTGCTCAGTGAGCGGGAGGTTATACGAGCAGCACTTC.

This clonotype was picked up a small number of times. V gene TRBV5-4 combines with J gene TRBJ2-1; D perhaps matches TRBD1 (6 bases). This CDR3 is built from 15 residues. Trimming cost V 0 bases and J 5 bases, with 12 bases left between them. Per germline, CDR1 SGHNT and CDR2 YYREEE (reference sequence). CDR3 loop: CASSLDQGLHNEQFF. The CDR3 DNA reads TGTGCCAGCAGCTTGGACCAGGGGCTTCACAATGAGCAGTTCTTC.

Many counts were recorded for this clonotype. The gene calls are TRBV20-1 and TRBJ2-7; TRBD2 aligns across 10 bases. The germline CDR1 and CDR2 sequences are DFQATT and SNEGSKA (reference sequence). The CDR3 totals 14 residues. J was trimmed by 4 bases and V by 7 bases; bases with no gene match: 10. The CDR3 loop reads CSVYPAGGPYEQYF. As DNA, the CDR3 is TGCAGTGTTTATCCAGCGGGAGGGCCTTACGAGCAGTACTTC.

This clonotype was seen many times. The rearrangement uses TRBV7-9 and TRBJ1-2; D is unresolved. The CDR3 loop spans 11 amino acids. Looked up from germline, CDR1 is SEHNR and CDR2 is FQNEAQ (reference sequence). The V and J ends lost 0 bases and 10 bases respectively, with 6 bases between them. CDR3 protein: CASSLATAYTF. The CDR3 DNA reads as TGTGCCAGCAGCTTAGCGACGGCCTACACCTTC.

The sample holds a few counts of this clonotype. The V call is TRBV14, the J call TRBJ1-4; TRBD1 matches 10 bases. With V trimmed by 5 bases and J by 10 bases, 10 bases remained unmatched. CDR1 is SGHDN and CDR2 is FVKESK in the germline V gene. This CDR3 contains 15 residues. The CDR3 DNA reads TGTGCCAGCAGCTTCACCGGGACAGGGGCTGGAAAACTGTTTTTT. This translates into CASSFTGTGAGKLFF. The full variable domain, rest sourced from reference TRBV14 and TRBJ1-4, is EAGVTQFPSHSVIEKGQTVTLRCDPISGHDNLYWYRRVMGKEIKFLLHFVKESKQDESGMPNNRFLAERTGGTYSTLKVQPAELEDSGVYFCASSFTGTGAGKLFFGSGTQLSVL.

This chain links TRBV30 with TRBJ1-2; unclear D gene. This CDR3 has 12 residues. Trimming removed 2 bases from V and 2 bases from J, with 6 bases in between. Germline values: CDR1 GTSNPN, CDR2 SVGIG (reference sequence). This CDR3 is CAWSRKNYGYTF. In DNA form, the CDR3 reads TGTGCCTGGAGTAGGAAGAACTATGGCTACACCTTC. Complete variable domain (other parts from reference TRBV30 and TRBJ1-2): SQTIHQWPATLVQPVGSPLSLECTVEGTSNPNLYWYRQAAGRGLQLLFYSVGIGQISSEVPQNLSASRPQDRQFILSSKKLLLSDSGFYLCAWSRKNYGYTFGSGTRLTVV.

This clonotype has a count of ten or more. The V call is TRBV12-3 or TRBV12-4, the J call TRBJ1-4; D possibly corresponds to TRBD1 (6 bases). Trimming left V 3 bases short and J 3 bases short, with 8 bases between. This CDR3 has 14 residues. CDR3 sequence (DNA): TGTGCCAGCAGTTTCACAGGGTCTAATGAAAAACTGTTTTTT. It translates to CASSFTGSNEKLFF.

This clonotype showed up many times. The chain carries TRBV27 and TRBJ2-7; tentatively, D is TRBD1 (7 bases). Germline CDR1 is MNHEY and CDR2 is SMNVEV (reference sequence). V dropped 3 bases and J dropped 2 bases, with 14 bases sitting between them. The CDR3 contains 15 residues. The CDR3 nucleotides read TGTGCCAGCAGTTTCGGGCAGGGGGGCACCTACGAGCAGTACTTC. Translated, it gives CASSFGQGGTYEQYF.

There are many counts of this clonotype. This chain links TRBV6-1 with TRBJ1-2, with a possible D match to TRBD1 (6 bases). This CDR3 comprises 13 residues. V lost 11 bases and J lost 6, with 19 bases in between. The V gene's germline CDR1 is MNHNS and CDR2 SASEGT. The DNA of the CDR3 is TGTGCCTTGTTACGGGTGGGGGCTGATGGCTACACCTTC. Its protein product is CALLRVGADGYTF.

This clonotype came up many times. CDR3 protein: CASSEVDLGPYNEQFF. Here the CDR3 DNA reads TGTGCCAGCAGTGAAGTAGACCTGGGGCCATACAATGAGCAGTTCTTC. This chain uses TRBV25-1 with TRBJ2-1, with a weak D call TRBD1 (5 bases). The germline gives CDR1 MGHDK, CDR2 SYGVNS. The CDR3 extends over 16 amino acids. Trimming removed 2 bases from V and 4 bases from J, with 15 bases in between.

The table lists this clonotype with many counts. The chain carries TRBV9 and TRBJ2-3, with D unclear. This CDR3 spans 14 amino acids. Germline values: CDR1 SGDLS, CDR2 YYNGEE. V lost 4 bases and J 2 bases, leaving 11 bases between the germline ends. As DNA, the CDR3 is TGTGCCAGCAGCTACCCAGCAGTCACAGATACGCAGTATTTT. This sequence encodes CASSYPAVTDTQYF.